This T cell receptor (beta chain) was sequenced for a study of T cells in Graves' hyperthyroidism and ophthalmopathy. Study overall: Initial diagnosis, before any treatment, was when peripheral blood was collected. Study-wide results and caveats: Ophthalmopathy was distinguished from stable hyperthyroidism by 13 V-J signatures. Also found in blood were most expanded thyroid clonotypes above 0.001.

Graves' hyperthyroidism without ophthalmopathy progression within 18 months was termed stable. This clonotype was counted many times. Its antigen is as yet unknown. Amplification of TCR beta CDR3 regions used RNA as the template. HTBI primers were employed in a first-round RT-PCR of the TCR CDR3. TCRdb itself ran the multiplex PCR reads through MiXCR, one entry per CDR3 protein. The top ten hold less than 65% of the sample, which has 340,000 or so distinct CDR3 sequences, 20% to 25% seen once. The CDR3 length is 19 residues. Germline trimming cut 3 bases from V and 2 bases from J; bases unmatched to any gene: 13. Germline V lookup: CDR1 SGHAT, CDR2 FQNNGV.

The material sequenced was blood. The chain carries TRBV11-2 and TRBJ2-3; 11 bases align to TRBD2. The receptor's source is a woman between 50 and 59 years old with Graves' hyperthyroidism. The CDR3 nucleotides read TGTGCCAGCAGCTTGTTTCAACTAGCGGGAGTAAAGGCCACAGATACGCAGTATTTT. Residues: CASSLFQLAGVKATDTQYF.